The 28 T cell receptor beta chains listed next were all sequenced from one sample in a study of T cells in tuberculosis. Clones were sequenced by immunoSEQ multiplex PCR, and TCRdb holds only the in-frame ones, with some missing. The data contain approximately 29,000 clones, 90% of them singletons. The sequencing input was PBMCs. Every receptor here comes from a donor between 5 and 29 years old with latent tuberculosis or without tuberculosis infection.

The V call is TRBV5-4, the J call TRBJ1-3; possible D gene TRBD1, 6 bases. CDR1 SGHNT and CDR2 YYREEE come from the germline V gene (reference sequence). With 4 bases removed from V and 1 base from J, the gap between germline ends came to 9 bases. The CDR3 is 14 residues long. CDR3 amino acids: CASSHRESGNTIYF. The DNA of the CDR3 is TGTGCCAGCAGCCACAGGGAATCTGGAAACACCATATATTTT. The full variable domain, rest sourced from reference TRBV5-4 and TRBJ1-3, is ETGVTQSPTHLIKTRGQQVTLRCSSQSGHNTVSWYQQALGQGPQFIFQYYREEENGRGNFPPRFSGLQFPNYSSELNVNALELDDSALYLCASSHRESGNTIYFGEGSWLTVV.

The chain recombines TRBV6-1 with TRBJ1-6, with TRBD1 matching over 7 bases. CDR3 length: 14 amino acids. The V gene end was trimmed by 3 bases and the J gene end by 7 bases; junction bases not matched to a gene: 3. In germline, CDR1 is MNHNS, CDR2 SASEGT. The CDR3 sequence: CASSDQGENSPLHF. CDR3 bases: TGTGCCAGCAGTGACCAGGGGGAGAATTCACCCCTCCACTTT.

This chain uses TRBV6-1 with TRBJ1-2; D is perhaps TRBD1 (6 bases). V was shortened by 3 bases and J by 1 base, with 9 bases between the two germline ends. This CDR3 is 14 amino acids long. The germline gives CDR1 MNHNS, CDR2 SASEGT. Here the CDR3 reads CASSETGFNYGYTF. The CDR3 coding sequence is TGTGCCAGCAGTGAGACAGGTTTTAACTATGGCTACACCTTC.

The chain recombines TRBV4-1 with TRBJ2-7, with 8 bases that match TRBD2. The J segment lost 3 bases and the V segment lost 4 bases, leaving 11 bases of the junction unmatched. The germline CDR1 and CDR2 sequences are MGHRA and YSYEKL. CDR3 length: 16 amino acids. The CDR3 bases are TGCGCCAGCAGCCGGGGGGAACTAGCGGTCTTCTACGAGCAGTACTTC. Residues: CASSRGELAVFYEQYF.

The chain combines TRBV7-8 with TRBJ2-3; possible D gene TRBD1, 6 bases. Germline V gene data show CDR1 as SGHVS and CDR2 as FQNEAQ. The CDR3 runs to 18 residues. V lost 3 bases and J lost 0, with 19 bases in between. For the CDR3, the DNA is TGTGCCAGCAGCTTGACAGGAGCCGTGAATCCAAGCACAGATACGCAGTATTTT. It specifies CASSLTGAVNPSTDTQYF.

This chain links TRBV5-1 with TRBJ2-3; perhaps TRBD1 as D (7 bases). Trimming pared 3 bases from V and 2 bases from J, leaving 19 bases between. The germline V gene has CDR1 SGHRS and CDR2 YFSETQ. This CDR3 has 17 residues. As DNA, the CDR3 is TGCGCCAGCAGCTACTCCTCAGGGGGACTCGTCACAGATACGCAGTATTTT. Protein sequence: CASSYSSGGLVTDTQYF. The complete variable domain, with remaining parts taken from reference TRBV5-1 and TRBJ2-3, reads KAGVTQTPRYLIKTRGQQVTLSCSPISGHRSVSWYQQTPGQGLQFLFEYFSETQRNKGNFPGRFSGRQFSNSRSEMNVSTLELGDSALYLCASSYSSGGLVTDTQYFGPGTRLTVL.

The genes are TRBV7-9 and TRBJ1-1; D remains ambiguous. The CDR3 is 17 residues long. V lost 2 bases and J 8 bases, leaving 24 bases between the germline ends. CDR1 and CDR2 from the germline V gene are SEHNR and FQNEAQ (reference sequence). The CDR3 sequence is CASSLTGSEGVKNEAFF. CDR3 nucleotide sequence: TGTGCCAGCAGCTTAACGGGCAGCGAGGGAGTAAAGAACGAAGCTTTCTTT.

The chain joins TRBV2 to TRBJ1-6; D remains ambiguous. The CDR3 totals 13 residues. Between the trimmed V and J ends, which lost 3 bases and 7 bases, there was a span of 7 bases. CDR1 and CDR2 (germline): SNHLY, FYNNEI. CDR3 nucleotide sequence: TGTGCCAGCAGTGAGCAACAAAATTCACCCCTCCACTTT. Its protein is CASSEQQNSPLHF.

The chain combines TRBV12-5 with TRBJ2-5; 9 positions match TRBD1. V lost 7 bases to trimming and J lost 4 bases; unmatched junction nucleotides: 7. Germline V CDR1 and CDR2: LGHNT, FRNRAP. The CDR3 extends over 14 amino acids. The CDR3 loop reads CASAPGQGGETQYF. The CDR3 coding sequence is TGTGCTAGTGCCCCGGGACAGGGTGGAGAGACCCAGTACTTC.

The chain couples TRBV7-7 to TRBJ2-5; TRBD1 aligns across 7 bases. The CDR3 covers 15 residues. V shed 5 bases and J 5 bases; nucleotides not matched to a gene: 11. From germline, CDR1 is SSHAT and CDR2 FNYEAQ (reference sequence). In nucleotides, the CDR3 is TGTGCCAGCAGCCTGAACCGGGACAGTCGGGAGACCCAGTACTTC. This translates into CASSLNRDSRETQYF.

This sequence joins TRBV11-3 and TRBJ1-1; D is ambiguous. This CDR3 region has 14 residues. V gave up 0 bases and J gave up 3 bases, with 8 bases separating them. CDR1 and CDR2 (germline): SGHNT, YENEEA. The CDR3 nucleotides read TGTGCCAGCAGCTTAGACCCCGGGGACACTGAAGCTTTCTTT. Protein: CASSLDPGDTEAFF.

The J gene is TRBJ1-3, the V gene TRBV9; TRBD1 aligns across 7 bases. The CDR3 contains 16 residues. Germline CDR1 reads SGDLS; CDR2 reads YYNGEE. V shed 4 bases, J shed 0 bases, and the junction held 7 bases outside the gene matches. As DNA, the CDR3 is TGTGCCAGCAGCTTCCCGCAGGGGGGCTCTGGAAACACCATATATTTT. Residues: CASSFPQGGSGNTIYF.

V gene TRBV6-5 combines with J gene TRBJ2-1; 7 positions match TRBD1. V dropped 4 bases and J dropped 8; count of bases not matched to a gene: 2. The germline gives CDR1 MNHEY, CDR2 SVGAGI. This CDR3 comprises 12 residues. Here the CDR3 DNA reads TGTGCCAGCAGTTCCGACAGGGATGAGCAGTTCTTC. Protein sequence: CASSSDRDEQFF.

The rearrangement links TRBV28 to TRBJ1-1, with D possibly being TRBD1 (5 bases). Per the germline V gene, CDR1 is MDHEN and CDR2 is SYDVKM. CDR3 length: 14 amino acids. Deletions cut 3 bases from V and 5 bases from J, with 13 bases between. The DNA of the CDR3 is TGTGCCAGCAGTTTTGCACAGGCCATGACTGAAGCTTTCTTT. Translating it yields CASSFAQAMTEAFF.

The chain combines TRBV9 with TRBJ2-7; TRBD1 matches 8 bases. CDR1 and CDR2 from the germline V gene are SGDLS and YYNGEE. The CDR3 sequence is 15 residues long. V lost 4 bases, J lost 1 base, and 7 bases stayed unmatched. In nucleotides, the CDR3 is TGTGCCAGCAGCCCAAAACAGGGGGTATCCTACGAGCAGTACTTC. Translation gives CASSPKQGVSYEQYF.

V is TRBV5-6 and J is TRBJ1-6; 8 nucleotides agree with TRBD1. Looked up from germline, CDR1 is SGHDT and CDR2 is YYEEEE. After removal of 6 bases from V and 2 bases from J, the junction contained 4 bases not matched to a gene. The CDR3 contains 15 residues. The CDR3 loop is CASTGQGAYNSPLHF. Written as DNA, the CDR3 is TGTGCCAGCACCGGACAGGGAGCCTATAATTCACCCCTCCACTTT. Full variable domain (missing parts from reference TRBV5-6 and TRBJ1-6): DAGVTQSPTHLIKTRGQQVTLRCSPKSGHDTVSWYQQALGQGPQFIFQYYEEEERQRGNFPDRFSGHQFPNYSSELNVNALLLGDSALYLCASTGQGAYNSPLHFGNGTRLTVT.

The chain has TRBV5-5 and TRBJ2-7, with D possibly being TRBD2 (6 bases). This CDR3 contains 15 residues. Germline V CDR1 and CDR2: SGHKS, YYEKEE (reference sequence). The V end was cut by 2 bases, the J end by 1 base, with 13 bases between. CDR3 DNA: TGTGCCAGCAGCTTCACGGGGAGGAAATCCTACGAGCAGTACTTC. Protein product: CASSFTGRKSYEQYF.

This rearrangement joins TRBV4-3 to TRBJ1-4, with 7 positions matching TRBD1. CDR1 is LGHNA and CDR2 is YSLEER in the germline V gene. Trimming took 0 bases from V and 4 from J; bases not matched to a gene: 5. This CDR3 spans 16 amino acids. In nucleotides, the CDR3 is TGCGCCAGCAGCCAAGAGGGGACAGTATTTAATGAAAAACTGTTTTTT. Encoded protein: CASSQEGTVFNEKLFF.

V usage is TRBV10-2 and J usage is TRBJ1-2; no reliable D call. The CDR3 consists of 14 residues. The germline CDR1 and CDR2 sequences are WSHSY and SAAADI. V lost 0 bases to trimming and J lost 4 bases, with 9 bases between them. The CDR3 loop is CASSESEGGYGYTF. The DNA for the CDR3 is TGCGCCAGCAGTGAGTCGGAGGGTGGCTATGGCTACACCTTC.

V is TRBV5-1 and J is TRBJ1-6, with D unclear. The V end lost 4 bases, the J end lost 5 bases, and 10 bases lay between the germline ends. CDR1 is SGHRS, CDR2 YFSETQ, per germline. The CDR3 has 14 amino acids. The CDR3, as DNA: TGCGCCAGCAGCCCCAGTGTGAATAATTCACCCCTCCACTTT. This translates into CASSPSVNNSPLHF. The full variable domain, completed using reference TRBV5-1 and TRBJ1-6, is KAGVTQTPRYLIKTRGQQVTLSCSPISGHRSVSWYQQTPGQGLQFLFEYFSETQRNKGNFPGRFSGRQFSNSRSEMNVSTLELGDSALYLCASSPSVNNSPLHFGNGTRLTVT.

The J gene is TRBJ1-2, the V gene TRBV19; D uncertain. Deletions cut 3 bases from V and 5 bases from J, with 7 bases between. CDR3 length: 12 residues. CDR1 is LNHDA, CDR2 SQIVND, per germline (reference sequence). CDR3 DNA: TGTGCCAGTAGTATGGGAGGGTATGGCTACACCTTC. Its translation is CASSMGGYGYTF.

The chain links TRBV6-4 to TRBJ1-5; D is possibly TRBD1 (5 bases). Germline CDR1 MRHNA, CDR2 SNTAGT. Trimming removed 4 bases from V and 7 bases from J, with 11 bases in between. This CDR3 region has 13 residues. CDR3 in amino acids: CASSVGAGQPQHF. CDR3 DNA: TGTGCCAGCAGTGTAGGGGCGGGGCAGCCCCAGCATTTT.

The chain is built from TRBV2 and TRBJ2-7; 13 bases are shared with TRBD2. Germline assignment: CDR1 SNHLY and CDR2 FYNNEI. The V segment lost 4 bases and the J segment 2 bases; nucleotides outside the gene matches: 2. The CDR3 covers 15 residues. The CDR3 DNA follows: TGTGCCAGCAGTGGGGGACTAGCGGGGACCTACGAGCAGTACTTC. This gives the protein CASSGGLAGTYEQYF.

The chain recombines TRBV6-1 with TRBJ2-1; a weak D match, TRBD2 (6 bases). Per germline, CDR1 MNHNS and CDR2 SASEGT. Trimming took off 8 bases at V and 4 bases at J, with 12 bases between the two ends. The CDR3 length is 13 residues. The CDR3 here is CASRWGEYNEQFF. DNA for the CDR3: TGTGCCAGCCGGTGGGGGGAGTACAATGAGCAGTTCTTC.

V gene TRBV2 combines with J gene TRBJ2-5; the D gene is possibly TRBD1 (6 bases). This CDR3 region has 14 residues. V gave up 10 bases and J gave up 4 bases, with 19 bases separating them. Germline values: CDR1 SNHLY, CDR2 FYNNEI. CDR3 nucleotide sequence: TGTGCCACCGGCAGTAAGGGGGTCGGAGAGACCCAGTACTTC. Its translation: CATGSKGVGETQYF.

The chain couples TRBV21-1 to TRBJ2-3; the table's D call, TRBD2, was not checked against the DNA. TRBV21-1 represents a pseudogene. The CDR3 consists of 16 residues. CDR3 protein: CASITLSGGAGDTQYF. The CDR3 coding sequence is TGTGCCAGCATCACACTTAGCGGGGGGGCTGGAGATACGCAGTATTTT.

CDR3 region: CASSFLDRANTGELFF. In DNA, the CDR3 is TGTGCCAGCAGCTTCCTAGACAGGGCGAACACCGGGGAGCTGTTTTTT. V is TRBV11-2 and J is TRBJ2-2; TRBD1 matches at 7 bases. Germline V lookup: CDR1 SGHAT, CDR2 FQNNGV. Germline trimming cut 3 bases from V and 0 bases from J; bases unmatched to any gene: 4. This CDR3 is 16 amino acids long. Using reference TRBV11-2 and TRBJ2-2 for the parts outside the CDR3, the full variable domain is EAGVAQSPRYKIIEKRQSVAFWCNPISGHATLYWYQQILGQGPKLLIQFQNNGVVDDSQLPKDRFSAERLKGVDSTLKIQPAKLEDSAVYLCASSFLDRANTGELFFGEGSRLTVL.

The chain carries TRBV7-3 and TRBJ1-3; D unresolved. Germline assignment: CDR1 SGHTA and CDR2 FQGTGA. The CDR3 has 15 amino acids. Trimming took 1 base from V and 3 from J, leaving 10 bases between them. The CDR3 region is CASSLNGGFGNTIYF. In nucleotides, the CDR3 is TGTGCCAGCAGCTTAAATGGAGGGTTTGGAAACACCATATATTTT.